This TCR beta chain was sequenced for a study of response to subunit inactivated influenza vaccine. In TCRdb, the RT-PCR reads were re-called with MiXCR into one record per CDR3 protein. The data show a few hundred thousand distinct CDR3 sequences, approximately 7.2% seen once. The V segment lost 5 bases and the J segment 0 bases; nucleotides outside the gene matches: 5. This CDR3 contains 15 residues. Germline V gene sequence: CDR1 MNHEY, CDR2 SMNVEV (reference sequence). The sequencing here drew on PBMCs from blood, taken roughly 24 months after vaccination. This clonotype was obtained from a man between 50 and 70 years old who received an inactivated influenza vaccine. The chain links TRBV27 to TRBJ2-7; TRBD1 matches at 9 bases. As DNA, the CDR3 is TGTGCCAGCAGTACGGACAGGGGAAACTCCTACGAGCAGTACTTC. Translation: CASSTDRGNSYEQYF.